This entry describes one T cell receptor (beta chain). Antigen: not known. The same CDR3 also results from other DNA sequences found in this sample. This entry is derived from a study of T cell responses to AZD1222 COVID-19 vaccine. Whole-study findings and limits: The CD4 TCRs associated with vaccination extended across spike and predominated at 160-218 and 743-854. Baseline seropositives among AZD1222 recipients totaled only 5 to 7.

Using immunoSEQ multiplex PCR, the repertoire was profiled, and TCRdb retains in-frame clones only, with some absent. The data show around 200,000 clones, roughly 94% seen once. Germline V gives CDR1 LGHDT, CDR2 YNNKEL (reference sequence). The CDR3 totals 13 residues. Trimming removed 0 bases from V and 4 bases from J, with 4 bases in between. The chain recombines TRBV3-1 (or the pseudogene TRBV3-2) with TRBJ1-5, with unresolved D. This clonotype was sampled from an adult who received the AZD1222 COVID-19 vaccine. The starting material was peripheral blood, obtained 28 days after the second AZD1222 dose. Here the CDR3 DNA reads TGTGCCAGCAGCCAAGATCTTAATCAGCCCCAGCATTTT. It specifies CASSQDLNQPQHF.